This TCR beta chain was obtained from a study of shared clonotypes between healthy human individuals. Sequencing was performed with immunoSEQ multiplex PCR; in TCRdb, only in-frame clones are kept and a portion is missing. Among about 800,000 clones listed, 95% to 97% were seen once. The CDR3 consists of 15 residues. Germline CDR1 reads MNHNS; CDR2 reads SASEGT. V was clipped by 4 bases and J by 7 bases, with 18 bases between them. CD8 cells regarded as naive lacked CD45RO, were positively chosen for CCR7, and omitted terminally differentiated effector memory CD45RA+ cells. The chain links TRBV6-1 to TRBJ2-3; unclear D gene. The TCR was taken from a man aged 25 to 45 in good health. The sequencing input was naive CD8+ T cells sorted from blood. This chain's CDR3 is CASSGPRTFSYTQYF. CDR3 bases: TGTGCCAGCAGTGGACCGAGAACATTCTCATATACGCAGTATTTT.